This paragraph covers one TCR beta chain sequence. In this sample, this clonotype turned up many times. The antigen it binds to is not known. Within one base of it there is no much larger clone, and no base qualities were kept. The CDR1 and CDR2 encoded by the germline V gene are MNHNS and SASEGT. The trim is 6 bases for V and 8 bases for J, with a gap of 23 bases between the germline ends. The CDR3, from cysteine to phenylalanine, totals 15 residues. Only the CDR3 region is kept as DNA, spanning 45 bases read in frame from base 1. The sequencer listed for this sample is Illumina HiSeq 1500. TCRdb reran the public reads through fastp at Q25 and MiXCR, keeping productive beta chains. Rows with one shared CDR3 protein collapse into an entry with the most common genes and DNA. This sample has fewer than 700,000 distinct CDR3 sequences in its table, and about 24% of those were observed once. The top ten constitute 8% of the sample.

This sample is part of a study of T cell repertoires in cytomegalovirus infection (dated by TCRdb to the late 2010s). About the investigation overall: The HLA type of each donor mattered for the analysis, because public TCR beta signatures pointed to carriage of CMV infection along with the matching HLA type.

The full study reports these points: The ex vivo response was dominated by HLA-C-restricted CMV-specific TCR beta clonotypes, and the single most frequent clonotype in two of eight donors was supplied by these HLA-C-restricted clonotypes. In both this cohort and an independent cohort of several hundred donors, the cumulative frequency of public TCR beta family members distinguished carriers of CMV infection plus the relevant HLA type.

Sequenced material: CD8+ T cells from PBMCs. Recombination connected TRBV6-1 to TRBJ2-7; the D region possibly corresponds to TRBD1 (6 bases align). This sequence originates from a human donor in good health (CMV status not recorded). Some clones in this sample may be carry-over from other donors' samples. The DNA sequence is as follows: TGTGCCAGCAGGGCAGGACAGCTTATCTACGAGAAGCAGTACTTC. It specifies CASRAGQLIYEKQYF.